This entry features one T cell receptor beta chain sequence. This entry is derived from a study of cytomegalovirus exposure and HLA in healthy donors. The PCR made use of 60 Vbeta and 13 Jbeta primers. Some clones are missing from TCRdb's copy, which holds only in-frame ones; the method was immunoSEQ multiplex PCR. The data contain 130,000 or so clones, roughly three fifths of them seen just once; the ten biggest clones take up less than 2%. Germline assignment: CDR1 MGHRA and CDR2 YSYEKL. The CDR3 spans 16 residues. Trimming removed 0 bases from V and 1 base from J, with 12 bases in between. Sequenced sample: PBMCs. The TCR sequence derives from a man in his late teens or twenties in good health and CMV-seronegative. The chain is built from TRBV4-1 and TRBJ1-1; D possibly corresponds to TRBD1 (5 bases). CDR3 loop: CASSQDPGRPNTEAFF. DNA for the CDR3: TGCGCCAGCAGCCAAGATCCAGGGCGGCCGAACACTGAAGCTTTCTTT.